The 5 T cell receptor beta chains in this list originate from one sample, sequenced in a study of blood T cell repertoires in COVID-19. Profiling relied on immunoSEQ multiplex PCR, and the TCRdb table lists in-frame clones only, not all of them. The sample lists about 23,000 clones, approximately 83% occurring once. Sequenced sample: peripheral blood. These receptors came from a man in his 70s with acute or convalescent COVID-19.

The V gene is TRBV19, the J gene TRBJ1-5; D is perhaps TRBD1 (5 bases). The CDR3 consists of 15 residues. V was cut by 3 bases and J by 4 bases, with 13 bases left in between. Germline values: CDR1 LNHDA, CDR2 SQIVND (reference sequence). Written as DNA, the CDR3 is TGTGCCAGTAGTATTAAGACAGATCGGAATCAGCCCCAGCATTTT. Its translation is CASSIKTDRNQPQHF.

This clone was seen once. The chain is built from TRBV3-1 (or the pseudogene TRBV3-2) and TRBJ2-3; D unresolved. This CDR3 is 12 amino acids long. V dropped 1 base and J dropped 4 bases, with 3 bases sitting between them. Germline CDR1 reads LGHDT; CDR2 reads YNNKEL (reference sequence). CDR3 loop: CASSQASDTQYF. The CDR3 DNA reads TGTGCCAGCAGCCAAGCGTCAGATACGCAGTATTTT.

About this clone: One junction end disagrees with the germline gene, perhaps due to a read error. The CDR3 loop reads CAISGPRATSDGADTQYF. The CDR3 coding sequence is TGTGCCATCAGTGGGCCCCGTGCGACTAGCGATGGCGCAGATACGCAGTATTTT. The rearrangement links TRBV2 to TRBJ2-3, with 8 bases that match TRBD2. CDR1 and CDR2 from the germline V gene are SNHLY and FYNNEI. This CDR3 is built from 18 residues.

The rearrangement uses TRBV28 and TRBJ1-5; 9 positions match TRBD1. This CDR3 is built from 19 residues. Germline V gene lookup returns CDR1 MDHEN and CDR2 SYDVKM. The ends lost 2 bases at V and 2 bases at J; junction bases unmatched: 13. The CDR3 loop reads CASSLVYPGTGKGNQPQHF. CDR3 nucleotides: TGTGCCAGCAGTTTAGTATATCCCGGGACAGGGAAGGGCAATCAGCCCCAGCATTTT.

The chain employs TRBV5-8 and TRBJ1-6; weak D call: TRBD1 (6 bases). V dropped 0 bases and J dropped 7 bases, with 11 bases sitting between them. Germline values: CDR1 SGHTS, CDR2 YDEGEE. The CDR3 spans 15 residues. CDR3 protein: CASSLVQGWNSPLHF. CDR3 DNA: TGTGCCAGCAGCTTGGTCCAGGGGTGGAATTCACCCCTCCACTTT.